These T cell receptor beta chains were read from a single sample in a study of blood T cell repertoires in COVID-19. Clones were read by immunoSEQ multiplex PCR, and TCRdb kept only the in-frame ones, dropping some. The sample lists 60,000 to 85,000 clones; about 74% were seen once. Source material: peripheral blood. The receptor source for this set is a human donor with acute or convalescent COVID-19. The donor label of this sample is uncertain. The CDR3 runs from the conserved cysteine through the conserved F or W. The order of the fields is D gene, V gene, clone size, J gene, CDR3 protein, CDR3 DNA. A D gene is named only where the DNA matches it firmly. Clone size is shown for a subset of rows, as once, few, many or a class of expanded clone.

d_gene: TRBD1; v_gene: TRBV19; abundance: NA; j_gene: TRBJ2-3; CDR3aa: CASRKGTGGGTDTQYF; CDR3nt: TGTGCCAGTAGAAAGGGTACAGGGGGCGGCACAGATACGCAGTATTTT
d_gene: TRBD1; v_gene: TRBV18; abundance: once; j_gene: TRBJ2-7; CDR3aa: CASSLGQGLVEQYF; CDR3nt: TGTGCCAGCTCACTGGGACAGGGGTTGGTCGAGCAGTACTTC
d_gene: TRBD2; v_gene: TRBV9; abundance: NA; j_gene: TRBJ2-1; CDR3aa: CASSSTRGGLGGEQFF; CDR3nt: TGTGCCAGCAGCTCTACGAGGGGGGGACTAGGAGGTGAGCAGTTCTTC
d_gene: TRBD1; v_gene: TRBV18; abundance: NA; j_gene: TRBJ1-1; CDR3aa: CASSPLETGPNTEAFF; CDR3nt: TGTGCCAGCTCACCTCTCGAGACAGGGCCGAACACTGAAGCTTTCTTT
d_gene: NA; v_gene: TRBV7-9; abundance: NA; j_gene: TRBJ2-7; CDR3aa: CASSEGLDYEQYF; CDR3nt: TGTGCCAGCAGCGAGGGACTTGACTACGAGCAGTACTTC
d_gene: NA; v_gene: TRBV13; abundance: NA; j_gene: TRBJ2-4; CDR3aa: CASSPVLAKNIQYF; CDR3nt: TGTGCCAGCAGCCCCGTTCTAGCCAAAAACATTCAGTACTTC
d_gene: NA; v_gene: TRBV7-8; abundance: NA; j_gene: TRBJ1-1; CDR3aa: CASSLARQTALTEAFF; CDR3nt: TGTGCCAGCAGCTTAGCGCGGCAGACAGCGCTTACTGAAGCTTTCTTT
d_gene: NA; v_gene: TRBV7-2; abundance: NA; j_gene: TRBJ1-2; CDR3aa: CASSLAPDYGYTF; CDR3nt: TGTGCCAGCAGCTTAGCGCCGGACTATGGCTACACCTTC
d_gene: NA; v_gene: TRBV6-5; abundance: once; j_gene: TRBJ1-2; CDR3aa: CASSSPDIYGYTF; CDR3nt: TGTGCCAGCAGTTCCCCGGACATCTATGGCTACACCTTC
d_gene: TRBD1; v_gene: TRBV3-1/TRBV3-2; abundance: NA; j_gene: TRBJ1-2; CDR3aa: CASSQGQGKSGYTF; CDR3nt: TGTGCCAGCAGCCAGGGACAGGGTAAAAGTGGCTACACCTTC
d_gene: NA; v_gene: TRBV10-1; abundance: few; j_gene: TRBJ2-7; CDR3aa: CASSLAFEQYF; CDR3nt: TGCGCCAGCAGTCTAGCGTTCGAGCAGTACTTC
d_gene: TRBD2; v_gene: TRBV19; abundance: few; j_gene: TRBJ2-3; CDR3aa: CASREREYPDTQYF; CDR3nt: TGTGCCAGCAGAGAGCGGGAGTACCCAGATACGCAGTATTTT
d_gene: TRBD1; v_gene: TRBV2; abundance: NA; j_gene: TRBJ1-1; CDR3aa: CASSPRRTGRFEAFF; CDR3nt: TGTGCCAGCAGTCCCCGAAGGACAGGGAGGTTTGAAGCTTTCTTT
d_gene: NA; v_gene: TRBV30; abundance: NA; j_gene: TRBJ2-5; CDR3aa: CAYRIQETQYF; CDR3nt: TGTGCCTACAGGATCCAAGAGACCCAGTACTTC
d_gene: TRBD2; v_gene: TRBV9; abundance: NA; j_gene: TRBJ2-1; CDR3aa: CASSATTSATYNEQFF; CDR3nt: TGTGCCAGCAGCGCGACTACTAGCGCGACCTACAATGAGCAGTTCTTC
d_gene: TRBD1; v_gene: TRBV7-8; abundance: few; j_gene: TRBJ1-2; CDR3aa: CASSLRDRRGYTF; CDR3nt: TGTGCCAGCAGCTTAAGGGACAGACGTGGCTACACCTTC
d_gene: NA; v_gene: TRBV5-1; abundance: NA; j_gene: TRBJ1-2; CDR3aa: CASSLGGSHNPYGYTF; CDR3nt: TGCGCCAGCAGCTTAGGGGGATCCCATAACCCGTATGGCTACACCTTC
d_gene: NA; v_gene: TRBV2; abundance: NA; j_gene: TRBJ1-1; CDR3aa: CASSEFFGGGRNTEAFF; CDR3nt: TGTGCCAGCAGTGAGTTTTTCGGCGGGGGGAGGAACACTGAAGCTTTCTTT
d_gene: TRBD1; v_gene: TRBV2; abundance: NA; j_gene: TRBJ2-5; CDR3aa: CASSAGGQGTGRETQYF; CDR3nt: TGTGCCAGCAGTGCAGGGGGACAGGGAACAGGACGAGAGACCCAGTACTTC
d_gene: NA; v_gene: TRBV7-2; abundance: NA; j_gene: TRBJ2-5; CDR3aa: CASSSPDSEETQYF; CDR3nt: TGTGCCAGCAGCTCGCCGGACAGCGAAGAGACCCAGTACTTC
d_gene: NA; v_gene: TRBV10-3; abundance: NA; j_gene: TRBJ1-1; CDR3aa: CAIRSPGLVTEAFF; CDR3nt: TGTGCCATCAGAAGCCCAGGACTGGTCACTGAAGCTTTCTTT